The 28 T cell receptor beta chains below were found in one sample sequenced in a study of blood T cell repertoires in COVID-19. The method was immunoSEQ multiplex PCR; TCRdb's version includes in-frame clones alone and lacks a portion of them. The repertoire holds almost 400,000 clones, roughly 90% seen once, with approximately 1% in the top ten. The material sequenced was PBMCs or T cells enriched from blood (not recorded which). These receptors all come from a woman in her twenties or thirties with acute COVID-19.

A few counts support this clone. The rearrangement joins TRBV24-1 to TRBJ1-5; D not resolved. Trimming stripped 4 bases from V and 9 bases from J, with 12 bases between. The CDR3 is made up of 13 amino acids. The germline V gene encodes CDR1 KGHDR and CDR2 SFDVKD. CDR3 residues: CATSEVGRGPQHF. In nucleotides, the CDR3 is TGTGCCACCAGTGAGGTAGGGCGGGGGCCCCAGCATTTT.

This chain joins TRBV3-1 (or the pseudogene TRBV3-2) and TRBJ2-2; the match to TRBD1 covers 10 bases. The CDR3 sequence is 17 residues long. V shed 2 bases, J shed 3 bases, and the junction held 6 bases outside the gene matches. CDR1 is LGHDT, CDR2 YNNKEL, per germline (reference sequence). The CDR3 here is CASSQWGTGAHTGELFF. The CDR3 region has the DNA TGTGCCAGCAGCCAATGGGGGACAGGGGCTCACACCGGGGAGCTGTTTTTT.

This rearrangement joins TRBV11-3 to TRBJ2-1, with D hard to call. CDR1 is SGHNT, CDR2 YENEEA, per germline. This CDR3 has 12 residues. V was pared by 5 bases and J by 6 bases, with 8 bases between. This chain's CDR3 is CASSLSLNEQFF. The CDR3 DNA reads as TGTGCCAGCAGCCTAAGTCTCAATGAGCAGTTCTTC.

The table lists this clone with a count of one. The gene calls are TRBV4-1 and TRBJ1-2, with 11 positions matching TRBD1. Trimming took 6 bases from V and 7 from J; bases not matched to a gene: 4. The CDR3 length is 13 residues. Germline CDR1 and CDR2: MGHRA and YSYEKL. The CDR3 DNA reads as TGCGCCAGCAGAAGGACAGGGGGCCTTGGCTACACCTTC. It codes for CASRRTGGLGYTF.

The V gene is TRBV23-1, the J gene TRBJ1-1; D ambiguous. TRBV23-1 is an ORF, and what it does is uncertain. Trimming left V 6 bases short and J 2 bases short, with 19 bases between. The CDR3 is 16 amino acids. In DNA, the CDR3 is TGCGCCAGCAGCCGCCGCCCTTCGACTGAAAACACTGAAGCTTTCTTT. Its translation: CASSRRPSTENTEAFF.

The chain recombines TRBV7-9 with TRBJ2-4; 12 bases fit TRBD2. V trimming: 8 bases; J trimming: 0 bases; junction bases outside the gene matches: 8. Germline loops: CDR1 SEHNR, CDR2 FQNEAQ (reference sequence). CDR3 size: 17 residues. CDR3 coding DNA: TGTGCCAGCGGTTCGACTAGCGGGGGTTTAGCCAAAAACATTCAGTACTTC. This sequence encodes CASGSTSGGLAKNIQYF.

V gene TRBV24-1 combines with J gene TRBJ2-3, with a weak D call TRBD1 (5 bases). Trimming shortened V by 5 bases and J by 1 base, and 15 bases separated the two germline ends. The CDR3 runs to 16 residues. The V gene's germline CDR1 is KGHDR and CDR2 SFDVKD. The CDR3 nucleotides are TGTGCCACCAGTGTTCCATCGGCAGGGCGCACAGATACGCAGTATTTT. This gives the protein CATSVPSAGRTDTQYF.

The genes are TRBV9 and TRBJ2-1; the D gene is possibly TRBD2 (6 bases). The V end lost 3 bases, the J end lost 0 bases, and 13 bases lay between the germline ends. The CDR3 runs 16 residues. CDR1 and CDR2 from the germline V gene are SGDLS and YYNGEE. As DNA, the CDR3 is TGTGCCAGCAGCGGGGGACTTTCCAGCTCCTACAATGAGCAGTTCTTC. Amino acids: CASSGGLSSSYNEQFF.

The chain has TRBV4-2 and TRBJ2-1; 12 nucleotides match TRBD2. Per germline, CDR1 LGHNA and CDR2 YNFKEQ. V trimming: 3 bases; J trimming: 7 bases; junction bases outside the gene matches: 10. CDR3 length equals 17 residues. For the CDR3, the DNA is TGTGCCAGCAGCCATTACACTAGCGGGGGGCCGGTAAATGAGCAGTTCTTC. This codes for CASSHYTSGGPVNEQFF.

The chain links TRBV18 to TRBJ1-4; D gene uncertain. V was shortened by 3 bases and J by 8 bases, with 10 bases between the two germline ends. Germline V gives CDR1 KGHSH, CDR2 LQKENI. The CDR3 contains 13 residues. The CDR3 spells CASSPMSGEKLFF. The CDR3 region has the DNA TGTGCCAGCTCACCTATGAGCGGGGAAAAACTGTTTTTT.

This sequence joins TRBV11-1 and TRBJ1-2, with D hard to call. The CDR3 is made up of 13 amino acids. Deletions cut 5 bases from V and 1 base from J, with 8 bases between. CDR1 is SGHAT and CDR2 is FQDESV in the germline V gene (reference sequence). The chain's CDR3 is CASSPSFNYGYTF. The CDR3 nucleotides read TGTGCCAGCAGCCCTAGTTTTAACTATGGCTACACCTTC.

This CDR3 is CASSRGPSNQPQHF. In DNA form, the CDR3 reads TGTGCCAGCAGCCGCGGGCCTAGCAATCAGCCCCAGCATTTT. This chain uses TRBV5-5 with TRBJ1-5; D gene uncertain. Germline V lookup: CDR1 SGHKS, CDR2 YYEKEE (reference sequence). V shed 4 bases and J shed 0 bases, with 8 bases lying between them. The CDR3 contains 14 residues.

The genes are TRBV6-5 and TRBJ1-2; 9 bases match TRBD1. Germline V gene sequence: CDR1 MNHEY, CDR2 SVGAGI. The CDR3 has 15 amino acids. V shed 4 bases, J shed 4 bases, and the junction held 7 bases outside the gene matches. CDR3 in amino acids: CASSSRQGDPYGYTF. The CDR3 nucleotides read TGTGCCAGCAGTTCCCGACAGGGGGACCCCTATGGCTACACCTTC.

The chain recombines TRBV15 with TRBJ2-7, with a tentative D call TRBD2 (6 bases). The CDR3 runs to 15 residues. Trimming stripped 3 bases from V and 0 bases from J, with 12 bases between. Per germline, CDR1 LNHNV and CDR2 YYDKDF (reference sequence). As DNA, the CDR3 is TGTGCCACCAGCAGGGACGGGACTCTCTCCTACGAGCAGTACTTC. This encodes CATSRDGTLSYEQYF.

This clone was counted a few times. The chain is built from TRBV25-1 and TRBJ1-3; D not certain. Germline V gene sequence: CDR1 MGHDK, CDR2 SYGVNS. This CDR3 contains 15 residues. Trimming took off 3 bases at V and 0 bases at J, with 9 bases between the two ends. CDR3 sequence: CASSDGVSSGNTIYF. The CDR3 bases are TGTGCCAGCAGTGACGGGGTGTCCTCTGGAAACACCATATATTTT.

V gene TRBV9 combines with J gene TRBJ2-7, with 7 bases identical to TRBD1. CDR1 is SGDLS and CDR2 is YYNGEE in the germline V gene. With V trimmed by 3 bases and J by 2 bases, 8 bases remained unmatched. The CDR3 sequence is 15 residues long. CDR3 region: CASSAAGTETYEQYF. For the CDR3, the DNA is TGTGCCAGCAGCGCCGCCGGGACAGAGACCTACGAGCAGTACTTC.

A remark on this clone: The DNA is left out, because the CDR3 cannot be placed on it with certainty; the CDR3 is given as TCRdb lists it. The chain couples TRBV13 to TRBJ1-2; the table's D call, TRBD1, has no DNA check behind it. Germline V gives CDR1 PRHDT, CDR2 FYEKMQ (reference sequence). The CDR3 spans 14 residues, counting both ends. This chain's CDR3 is CASSLVGTGAEGTF.

This clone was picked up one time. The chain combines TRBV7-3 with TRBJ2-2; a weak D match, TRBD2 (6 bases). V lost 5 bases to trimming and J lost 6 bases, with 16 bases between them. Per the germline V gene, CDR1 is SGHTA and CDR2 is FQGTGA. The CDR3 loop spans 15 amino acids. CDR3 bases: TGTGCCAGCAGCCAGACCGCGAGGAGGGCCGGGGAGCTGTTTTTT. Protein sequence: CASSQTARRAGELFF.

The gene calls are TRBV5-1 and TRBJ1-3; a possible D gene is TRBD1 (6 bases). The CDR3 is 14 residues long. Deletions cut 5 bases from V and 3 bases from J, with 12 bases between. Per germline, CDR1 SGHRS and CDR2 YFSETQ. This CDR3 is CASRRTVSGNTIYF. The DNA of the CDR3 is TGCGCCAGCAGGAGGACAGTCAGTGGAAACACCATATATTTT.

This rearrangement joins TRBV9 to TRBJ2-1; 8 bases are shared with TRBD2. The trim removed 4 bases at V and 4 bases at J, leaving 16 bases unmatched. This CDR3 region has 18 residues. Germline values: CDR1 SGDLS, CDR2 YYNGEE. The CDR3 DNA follows: TGTGCCAGCAGCCAACAGGCGGGGGGCCCGGAAAGATACAATGAGCAGTTCTTC. Protein sequence: CASSQQAGGPERYNEQFF.

This chain joins TRBV29-1 and TRBJ1-3; D may be TRBD1 (6 bases). The CDR3 runs to 13 residues. V was trimmed by 7 bases and J by 4 bases, leaving 14 bases between them. In germline, CDR1 is SQVTM, CDR2 ANQGSEA. Here the CDR3 DNA reads TGCAGCGCCTCCGGGACAAGAGGAAACACCATATATTTT. Translation: CSASGTRGNTIYF.

This chain connects TRBV14 to TRBJ1-2; D call uncertain. Trimming left V 3 bases short and J 5 bases short, with 7 bases between. The CDR3 extends over 12 amino acids. Germline V CDR1 and CDR2: SGHDN, FVKESK. The CDR3, as DNA: TGTGCCAGCAGCCATGGAGAATATGGCTACACCTTC. Translation gives CASSHGEYGYTF. The full variable domain, completed using reference TRBV14 and TRBJ1-2, is EAGVTQFPSHSVIEKGQTVTLRCDPISGHDNLYWYRRVMGKEIKFLLHFVKESKQDESGMPNNRFLAERTGGTYSTLKVQPAELEDSGVYFCASSHGEYGYTFGSGTRLTVV.

The rearrangement joins TRBV29-1 to TRBJ2-1; D possibly corresponds to TRBD1 (6 bases). Per the germline V gene, CDR1 is SQVTM and CDR2 is ANQGSEA. This CDR3 contains 11 residues. Trimming shortened V by 5 bases and J by 9 bases, and 11 bases separated the two germline ends. The CDR3 region has the DNA TGCAGCGTTACTATGGGGGCTGAGCAGTTCTTC. This codes for CSVTMGAEQFF.

This chain connects TRBV5-1 to TRBJ1-1, with D perhaps matching TRBD1 (5 bases). The CDR3 consists of 15 residues. Germline V lookup: CDR1 SGHRS, CDR2 YFSETQ. V lost 2 bases and J lost 6, with 17 bases in between. The CDR3 protein is CASSFGGQGGPEAFF. CDR3 sequence (DNA): TGCGCCAGCAGCTTTGGAGGGCAGGGTGGCCCTGAAGCTTTCTTT.

This clone was counted at least ten times. V usage is TRBV19 and J usage is TRBJ1-2; the match to TRBD1 covers 11 bases. The CDR3 is made up of 14 amino acids. Germline V gene lookup returns CDR1 LNHDA and CDR2 SQIVND (reference sequence). Trimming cost V 4 bases and J 6 bases; bases outside gene matches: 4. DNA of the CDR3: TGTGCCAGTAGTAATGGACAGGGGGCTGATGGCTACACCTTC. Translation: CASSNGQGADGYTF.

The V and J genes are TRBV9 and TRBJ1-1; weak D call: TRBD1 (5 bases). The germline V gene has CDR1 SGDLS and CDR2 YYNGEE. The V gene lost 3 bases and the J gene lost 5 bases, with 14 bases spanning the gap. The CDR3 runs 14 residues. CDR3 DNA sequence: TGTGCCAGCAGCGCATACACGGAGGGGACTGAAGCTTTCTTT. Its translation: CASSAYTEGTEAFF.

In its sample, this clone was seen once. This sequence joins TRBV7-9 and TRBJ1-5; 7 bases fit TRBD1. The CDR3 has 17 amino acids. Trimming at V came to 2 bases and at J to 2 bases, leaving 9 bases not matched to a gene. In germline, CDR1 is SEHNR, CDR2 FQNEAQ (reference sequence). Here the CDR3 DNA reads TGTGCCAGCAGCTTAACGACAGGGTTTTCGGGCAATCAGCCCCAGCATTTT. Amino acid sequence: CASSLTTGFSGNQPQHF. Full variable domain (outside the CDR3, taken from reference TRBV7-9 and TRBJ1-5): DTGVSQNPRHKITKRGQNVTFRCDPISEHNRLYWYRQTLGQGPEFLTYFQNEAQLEKSRLLSDRFSAERPKGSFSTLEIQRTEQGDSAMYLCASSLTTGFSGNQPQHFGDGTRLSIL.

This clone was recorded once. This chain connects TRBV12-3 or TRBV12-4 to TRBJ1-2; TRBD1 aligns across 7 bases. After removal of 5 bases from V and 6 bases from J, the junction contained 3 bases not matched to a gene. This CDR3 is 12 amino acids long. CDR3 nucleotides: TGTGCCAGCAGTCAACAGGGGAATGGCTACACCTTC. Amino acids: CASSQQGNGYTF.